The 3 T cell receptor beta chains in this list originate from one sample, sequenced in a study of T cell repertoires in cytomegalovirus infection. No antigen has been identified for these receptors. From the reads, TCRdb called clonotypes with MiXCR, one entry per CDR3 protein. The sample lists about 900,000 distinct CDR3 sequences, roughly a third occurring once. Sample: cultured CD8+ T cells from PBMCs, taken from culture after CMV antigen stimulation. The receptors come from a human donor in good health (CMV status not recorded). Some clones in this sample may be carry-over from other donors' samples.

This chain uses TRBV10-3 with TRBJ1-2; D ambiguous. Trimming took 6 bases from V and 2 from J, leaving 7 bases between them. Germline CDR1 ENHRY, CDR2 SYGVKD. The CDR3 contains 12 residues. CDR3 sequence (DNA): TGTGCCATCAGGCAGGCAAACTATGGCTACACCTTC. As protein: CAIRQANYGYTF.

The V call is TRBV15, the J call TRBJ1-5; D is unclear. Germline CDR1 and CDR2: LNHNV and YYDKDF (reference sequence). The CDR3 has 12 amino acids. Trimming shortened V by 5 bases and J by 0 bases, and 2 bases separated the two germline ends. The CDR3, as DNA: TGTGCCACCAGCGGTAGCAATCAGCCCCAGCATTTT. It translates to CATSGSNQPQHF.

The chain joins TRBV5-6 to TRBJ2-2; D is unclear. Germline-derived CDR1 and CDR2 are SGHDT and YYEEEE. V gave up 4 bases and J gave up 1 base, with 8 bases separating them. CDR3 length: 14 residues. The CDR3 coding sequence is TGTGCCAGCAGCCTTCGAGTGAACACCGGGGAGCTGTTTTTT. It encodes CASSLRVNTGELFF.